This T cell receptor (beta chain) was obtained from a study of early T cells in non-severe SARS-CoV-2 infection. The germline V gene encodes CDR1 LGHNA and CDR2 YSLEER. V lost 0 bases and J 2 bases, leaving 8 bases between the germline ends. The CDR3 consists of 14 residues. TCRdb called the 5' RACE reads again in MiXCR, with one record for every CDR3 protein. The profile shows fewer than 35,000 distinct CDR3 sequences, 5% of them singletons. This clonotype was detected ten times or more. The gene calls are TRBV4-3 and TRBJ2-7, with D possibly matching TRBD2 (5 bases). Sequencing was carried out using whole blood. The TCR originated in an adult who was a healthcare worker with PCR-confirmed SARS-CoV-2 infection or an uninfected control (not recorded which). The chain's CDR3 is CASSQETGTYEQYF. The CDR3 nucleotides are TGCGCCAGCAGCCAAGAGACGGGAACCTACGAGCAGTACTTC.